The 26 T cell receptor beta chains presented below share a single source sample, sequenced in a study of blood T cell repertoires in COVID-19. TCRdb keeps only in-frame clones here, not all; method: immunoSEQ multiplex PCR. Among 200,000 or so clones listed, more than 75% were seen once. What was sequenced was peripheral blood. The receptors here all came from an elderly man with acute or convalescent COVID-19.

The V gene is TRBV5-8, the J gene TRBJ2-1, with a tentative D call TRBD2 (5 bases). V shed 4 bases and J shed 12 bases, with 14 bases lying between them. Germline V CDR1 and CDR2: SGHTS, YDEGEE. The CDR3 is 12 amino acids. The CDR3 reads CASSHLAFGQFF. CDR3 coding DNA: TGTGCCAGCAGCCACCTAGCCTTCGGGCAGTTCTTC.

The CDR3 spells CASSWTGAKNIQYF. The CDR3 bases are TGTGCCAGCAGCTGGACAGGCGCCAAAAACATTCAGTACTTC. The J gene is TRBJ2-4, the V gene TRBV5-6; TRBD1 aligns across 7 bases. Germline V gene data show CDR1 as SGHDT and CDR2 as YYEEEE. The ends lost 3 bases at V and 1 base at J; junction bases unmatched: 1. CDR3 length equals 14 residues.

The rearrangement links TRBV28 to TRBJ1-2; tentatively, D is TRBD1 (6 bases). The CDR3 sequence is 14 residues long. V dropped 5 bases and J dropped 4 bases, with 14 bases sitting between them. CDR1 MDHEN and CDR2 SYDVKM come from the germline V gene. As DNA, the CDR3 is TGTGCCAGCAGTCACCGGGACACATCCTATGGCTACACCTTC. It codes for CASSHRDTSYGYTF.

This chain uses TRBV7-9 with TRBJ1-1, with TRBD1 matching over 8 bases. CDR1 and CDR2 (germline): SEHNR, FQNEAQ (reference sequence). The CDR3 runs 16 residues. The V segment lost 5 bases and the J segment 2 bases; nucleotides outside the gene matches: 10. CDR3 loop: CASSTPPTGANTEAFF. The CDR3 nucleotides read TGTGCCAGCAGCACTCCACCGACAGGGGCCAACACTGAAGCTTTCTTT.

The chain combines TRBV7-9 with TRBJ2-2; D is uncertain. Germline values: CDR1 SEHNR, CDR2 FQNEAQ (reference sequence). This CDR3 has 15 residues. The V and J ends lost 3 bases and 0 bases respectively, with 8 bases between them. This CDR3 is CASSFYPANTGELFF. CDR3 sequence (DNA): TGTGCCAGCAGCTTTTATCCGGCGAACACCGGGGAGCTGTTTTTT.

For the CDR3, the DNA is TGTGCCAGTAGTCGAGAGGGAACTAACTATGGCTACACCTTC. Translating gives CASSREGTNYGYTF. This chain connects TRBV19 to TRBJ1-2; D unclear. Per germline, CDR1 LNHDA and CDR2 SQIVND (reference sequence). The length of the CDR3 is 14 residues. V was cut by 5 bases and J by 0 bases, with 10 bases left in between.

V and J are TRBV19 and TRBJ1-5; 9 bases line up with TRBD1. The CDR3 covers 15 residues. The J segment lost 1 base and the V segment lost 7 bases, leaving 5 bases of the junction unmatched. Germline values: CDR1 LNHDA, CDR2 SQIVND (reference sequence). The CDR3 coding sequence is TGTGCCAGTACCTTCGACAGGGGGAGCAATCAGCCCCAGCATTTT. It specifies CASTFDRGSNQPQHF. Together with reference TRBV19 and TRBJ1-5, the CDR3 gives the full variable domain: DGGITQSPKYLFRKEGQNVTLSCEQNLNHDAMYWYRQDPGQGLRLIYYSQIVNDFQKGDIAEGYSVSREKKESFPLTVTSAQKNPTAFYLCASTFDRGSNQPQHFGDGTRLSIL.

This clone appeared once. This chain links TRBV21-1 with TRBJ2-7; TRBD2, the table's D call, lacks a check against the DNA. TRBV21-1 is termed a pseudogene. This CDR3 has 14 residues. CDR3 bases: TGTGCCAGCAGCCACCGACTAGCGGGAAAATGGCAGTACGTC. Translation: CASSHRLAGKWQYV.

The rearrangement uses TRBV11-3 and TRBJ2-2; D unresolved. Germline V gene lookup returns CDR1 SGHNT and CDR2 YENEEA. V was clipped by 3 bases and J by 0 bases, with 5 bases between them. The CDR3 has 14 residues. The CDR3 sequence is CASSLRPNTGELFF. In DNA form, the CDR3 reads TGTGCCAGCAGCTTGCGCCCGAACACCGGGGAGCTGTTTTTT.

This chain joins TRBV7-2 and TRBJ1-2, with 8 nucleotides matching TRBD1. The V and J ends lost 5 bases and 8 bases, in that order; junction bases with no gene match: 7. Germline loops: CDR1 SGHTA, CDR2 FQGNSA. This CDR3 is 13 amino acids long. The CDR3: CASSPGTGKGYTF. DNA for the CDR3: TGTGCCAGCAGCCCCGGGACAGGAAAGGGCTACACCTTC.

V gene TRBV11-2 combines with J gene TRBJ1-1; possibly TRBD1 for D (5 bases). The CDR3 has 14 residues. The germline CDR1 and CDR2 sequences are SGHAT and FQNNGV. V shed 5 bases and J shed 6 bases, with 16 bases lying between them. CDR3 nucleotide sequence: TGTGCCAGCAGCGCCCAGGGTCTCGCGGCTGAAGCTTTCTTT. It is translated as CASSAQGLAAEAFF.

The rearrangement joins TRBV15 to TRBJ2-5; TRBD2 matches at 8 bases. The trim removed 1 base at V and 1 base at J, leaving 5 bases unmatched. Germline V gene data show CDR1 as LNHNV and CDR2 as YYDKDF (reference sequence). The CDR3 sequence is 16 residues long. CDR3 DNA sequence: TGTGCCACCAGCAGAGTCCGGGAGGGCCCCCAAGAGACCCAGTACTTC. Its protein product is CATSRVREGPQETQYF.

Concerning this clone: The same CDR3 is also encoded by other DNA sequences in this sample. The chain couples TRBV18 to TRBJ1-5; the D gene is possibly TRBD1 (6 bases). Germline V lookup: CDR1 KGHSH, CDR2 LQKENI. There are 13 residues in the CDR3. V shed 3 bases and J shed 5 bases, with 8 bases lying between them. The CDR3 protein is CASSPNRDQPQHF. Written as DNA, the CDR3 is TGTGCCAGCTCACCTAACAGGGATCAGCCCCAGCATTTT. Looking up the rest from reference TRBV18 and TRBJ1-5 gives the full variable domain: NAGVMQNPRHLVRRRGQEARLRCSPMKGHSHVYWYRQLPEEGLKFMVYLQKENIIDESGMPKERFSAEFPKEGPSILRIQQVVRGDSAAYFCASSPNRDQPQHFGDGTRLSIL.

The chain uses TRBV9 and TRBJ2-5, with D possibly being TRBD2 (5 bases). The CDR3 consists of 15 residues. CDR1 and CDR2 from the germline V gene are SGDLS and YYNGEE. Trimming took off 0 bases at V and 1 base at J, with 10 bases between the two ends. CDR3 coding DNA: TGTGCCAGCAGCGTAGAGGGAGCCCCCCAAGAGACCCAGTACTTC. This gives the protein CASSVEGAPQETQYF.

The chain joins TRBV18 to TRBJ2-5, with 8 positions matching TRBD1. Germline V CDR1 and CDR2: KGHSH, LQKENI. This CDR3 spans 14 amino acids. V trimming: 3 bases; J trimming: 5 bases; junction bases outside the gene matches: 5. The CDR3, as DNA: TGTGCCAGCTCACCGAAGAGACAGGGGGAGACCCAGTACTTC. Translating it yields CASSPKRQGETQYF.

CDR3 sequence (DNA): TGTGCCAGCAGCCAAGATCCGGGAGGGACTGGGAACCAAGAGACCCAGTACTTC. The encoded protein is CASSQDPGGTGNQETQYF. This rearrangement joins TRBV4-2 to TRBJ2-5; TRBD2 aligns across 8 bases. The V segment lost 0 bases and the J segment 0 bases; nucleotides outside the gene matches: 9. The CDR3 is 18 residues long. Germline CDR1 is LGHNA and CDR2 is YNFKEQ.

The chain is built from TRBV18 and TRBJ1-2; 7 positions agree with TRBD1. The germline V gene encodes CDR1 KGHSH and CDR2 LQKENI. This CDR3 contains 14 residues. V lost 3 bases and J lost 8; bases outside the gene matches: 9. The CDR3 loop reads CASSPPGQPFGYTF. The CDR3 nucleotides are TGTGCCAGCTCACCGCCGGGACAGCCCTTCGGCTACACCTTC.

V gene TRBV24-1 combines with J gene TRBJ2-1; TRBD2 matches at 10 bases. The germline CDR1 and CDR2 sequences are KGHDR and SFDVKD. The CDR3 has 15 amino acids. V was pared by 9 bases and J by 3 bases, with 7 bases of the junction left unmatched. As DNA, the CDR3 is TGTGCCACCCGTGGGTCTAGCGGGAGCTACAATGAGCAGTTCTTC. Amino acid sequence: CATRGSSGSYNEQFF.

This clone was picked up one time. This sequence joins TRBV11-2 and TRBJ1-2, with D possibly being TRBD1 (5 bases). CDR1 and CDR2 from the germline V gene are SGHAT and FQNNGV. V was clipped by 1 base and J by 6 bases, with 9 bases between them. The CDR3 runs to 13 residues. DNA of the CDR3: TGTGCCAGCAGCTTAGCAGGGTCTGATGGCTACACCTTC. Its translation: CASSLAGSDGYTF.

The gene calls are TRBV27 and TRBJ1-3; D might be TRBD1 (6 bases). This CDR3 is 13 amino acids long. The germline V and J ends were trimmed by 6 bases and 2 bases, with 8 bases remaining between them. The germline V gene has CDR1 MNHEY and CDR2 SMNVEV (reference sequence). The DNA for the CDR3 is TGTGCCAGCAGCAGGGGAACTGGAAACACCATATATTTT. It translates to CASSRGTGNTIYF.

This chain connects TRBV19 to TRBJ1-2, with 11 nucleotides matching TRBD1. V shed 6 bases and J 7 bases; nucleotides not matched to a gene: 13. Germline CDR1 and CDR2: LNHDA and SQIVND (reference sequence). This CDR3 has 16 amino acids. CDR3 protein: CASSPTGQGAPRGYTF. CDR3 DNA sequence: TGTGCCAGTAGCCCTACCGGACAGGGGGCGCCCCGTGGCTACACCTTC.

This chain connects TRBV16 to TRBJ1-5; a weak D match, TRBD1 (5 bases). Trimming left V 2 bases short and J 0 bases short, with 8 bases between. The germline V gene encodes CDR1 KGHSY and CDR2 FQNENV. The CDR3 is 15 amino acids. CDR3 sequence (DNA): TGTGCCAGCAGCCAACAGGGTTATAGCAATCAGCCCCAGCATTTT. Its protein product is CASSQQGYSNQPQHF.

This chain connects TRBV11-1 to TRBJ1-6; the match to TRBD1 covers 9 bases. The length of the CDR3 is 15 residues. V lost 4 bases and J lost 7; bases outside the gene matches: 5. Per the germline V gene, CDR1 is SGHAT and CDR2 is FQDESV (reference sequence). The CDR3 coding sequence is TGTGCCAGCAGCTACAACAGGGGGCCCAATTCACCCCTCCACTTT. Protein product: CASSYNRGPNSPLHF. The variable domain in full, completed from reference TRBV11-1 and TRBJ1-6, reads EAEVAQSPRYKITEKSQAVAFWCDPISGHATLYWYRQILGQGPELLVQFQDESVVDDSQLPKDRFSAERLKGVDSTLKIQPAELGDSAMYLCASSYNRGPNSPLHFGNGTRLTVT.

This clone appeared a few times. The chain links TRBV19 to TRBJ1-5; D might be TRBD1 (5 bases). V lost 8 bases to trimming and J lost 0 bases, with 17 bases between them. CDR1 is LNHDA, CDR2 SQIVND, per germline (reference sequence). This CDR3 contains 16 residues. The CDR3, as DNA: TGTGCCAGTCGGAAACAGGCGCAGATTAGCAATCAGCCCCAGCATTTT. This gives the protein CASRKQAQISNQPQHF.

This rearrangement joins TRBV25-1 to TRBJ2-7, with D hard to call. This CDR3 is 13 amino acids long. Germline V gene data show CDR1 as MGHDK and CDR2 as SYGVNS. Trimming removed 6 bases from V and 6 bases from J, with 15 bases in between. DNA of the CDR3: TGTGCCAGCAGACCAAGCTCTCCGGGCGAGCAGTACGTC. It encodes CASRPSSPGEQYV.

V is TRBV11-2 and J is TRBJ2-7; no clear D gene. V gave up 5 bases and J gave up 7 bases, with 12 bases separating them. Germline V gene data show CDR1 as SGHAT and CDR2 as FQNNGV. CDR3 length: 12 amino acids. CDR3 DNA: TGTGCCAGCAGCCCTCGAGCGAAGGAGCAGTACGTC. Translation gives CASSPRAKEQYV.